This T cell receptor beta chain was captured by sequencing in a study of identical twins. Unique molecular identifiers were present on cDNA, and template switching added a universal primer site. TCRdb used MiXCR to reprocess the 5' RACE reads, holding one entry per CDR3 protein. The table shows 570,000 or so distinct CDR3 sequences, with 9.6% occurring only once. Many counts were recorded for this clonotype. As yet, its antigen is unknown. Germline CDR1 and CDR2: SGHRS and YFSETQ. This CDR3 contains 14 residues. V shed 4 bases and J shed 1 base, with 11 bases lying between them. Study-wide findings and caveats: Insertion counts were lower in abundant cord blood beta clonotypes, a trend that memory repertoires did not show.

This sample was shared with a second study, whose subject was yellow fever vaccine responses in identical twins.

The genes are TRBV5-1 and TRBJ1-1, with a tentative D call TRBD1 (6 bases). The source of this sequence is a woman under 30 in good health. Sequenced material: PBMCs. In nucleotides, the CDR3 is TGCGCCAGCAGCCCCATACAGGGGAACACTGAAGCTTTCTTT. Its translation: CASSPIQGNTEAFF.